This paragraph covers one T cell receptor (beta chain) sequence. Its antigen is unknown. Germline CDR1 reads MNHEY; CDR2 reads SVGEGT. The germline V and J ends were trimmed by 2 bases and 0 bases, with 8 bases remaining between them. The CDR3 spans 15 residues. TCRdb re-derived calls from the 5' RACE reads in MiXCR, one entry per CDR3 protein. The profile shows around 200,000 distinct CDR3 sequences, 9.5% to 10% of them singletons. The entry originates in a study of T-cell memory formation after mild COVID-19. Study-wide results and limits: Day 15 to 85 contracting clones showed balanced CD4/CD8; later expanders leaned CD4+.

The sequencing sample was made of PBMCs or a T cell subset sorted from them (not recorded which). The sequence was obtained from a man between 18 and 29 years old who had mild COVID-19 (a few samples of this study predate the infection). Cell type and time point are not known. V gene TRBV6-2 or TRBV6-3 combines with J gene TRBJ2-4, with D perhaps matching TRBD1 or TRBD2 (5 bases each). In nucleotides, the CDR3 is TGTGCCAGCAGTTACGGGGACCTAGCCAAAAACATTCAGTACTTC. This gives the protein CASSYGDLAKNIQYF.